This passage covers 22 T cell receptor beta chains from one sample sequenced in a study of blood T cell repertoires in COVID-19. Some clones are missing from TCRdb's copy, which holds only in-frame ones; the method was immunoSEQ multiplex PCR. The data contain some 20,000 clones, about 88% of them singletons. The sequenced sample consisted of peripheral blood. These receptors came from a man between 35 and 55 years old with active COVID-19.

The chain is built from TRBV11-2 and TRBJ2-1, with 12 bases that match TRBD2. The germline V gene has CDR1 SGHAT and CDR2 FQNNGV. This CDR3 has 14 residues. With 6 bases clipped from V and 6 bases from J, the junction kept 3 bases outside the gene matches. The CDR3: CASSQLAGGNEQFF. The CDR3 nucleotides are TGTGCCAGCAGTCAACTAGCGGGAGGCAATGAGCAGTTCTTC.

The chain links TRBV15 to TRBJ2-1, with 7 positions matching TRBD2. The junction had 10 bases not matched to a gene; V was cut back by 1 base and J by 16 bases. The CDR3 totals 13 residues. Germline lookup yields CDR1 LNHNV and CDR2 YYDKDF (reference sequence). The CDR3 DNA sequence: TGTGCCACCAGCAGAGGTGGACTAGTTGAGTTCTTCTTC. Translated: CATSRGGLVEFFF.

V is TRBV27 and J is TRBJ2-1; the match to TRBD1 covers 10 bases. The CDR3 sequence is 21 residues long. Trimming at V came to 0 bases and at J to 1 base, leaving 15 bases not matched to a gene. Germline values: CDR1 MNHEY, CDR2 SMNVEV (reference sequence). CDR3 bases: TGTGCCAGCAGTTTATCGCCAGACAGGGGGCGATTTTTTGGGTCCTACAATGAGCAGTTCTTC. Its translation is CASSLSPDRGRFFGSYNEQFF.

V and J are TRBV9 and TRBJ2-3; D not certain. Trimming removed 3 bases from V and 6 bases from J, with 11 bases in between. CDR1 and CDR2 (germline): SGDLS, YYNGEE. CDR3 length: 13 amino acids. The CDR3 nucleotides read TGTGCCAGCAGCGACGGCCGAGGCGATACGCAGTATTTT. Its translation is CASSDGRGDTQYF.

The gene calls are TRBV24-1 and TRBJ1-5; D may be TRBD1 (5 bases). V lost 9 bases and J 0 bases, leaving 17 bases between the germline ends. Per germline, CDR1 KGHDR and CDR2 SFDVKD. The CDR3 covers 16 residues. CDR3 amino acids: CATPQGGAVSNQPQHF. CDR3 DNA: TGTGCCACCCCCCAGGGAGGGGCTGTTAGCAATCAGCCCCAGCATTTT.

The rearrangement links TRBV19 to TRBJ2-7; 8 positions agree with TRBD1. The germline V gene has CDR1 LNHDA and CDR2 SQIVND (reference sequence). V lost 3 bases, J lost 3 bases, and 7 bases stayed unmatched. CDR3 length equals 15 residues. The CDR3 loop reads CASSIGTGNLYEQYF. Written as DNA, the CDR3 is TGTGCCAGTAGTATCGGGACAGGAAACCTCTACGAGCAGTACTTC.

V gene TRBV19 combines with J gene TRBJ2-7, with 9 bases fitting TRBD1. Looked up from germline, CDR1 is LNHDA and CDR2 is SQIVND (reference sequence). This CDR3 contains 15 residues. V shed 3 bases, J shed 1 base, and the junction held 4 bases outside the gene matches. Here the CDR3 reads CASSIKDRGSYEQYF. In DNA, the CDR3 is TGTGCCAGTAGTATCAAGGACAGGGGATCCTACGAGCAGTACTTC.

The chain employs TRBV7-2 and TRBJ2-7, with D perhaps TRBD1 (6 bases). Germline loops: CDR1 SGHTA, CDR2 FQGNSA. The V end was cut by 5 bases, the J end by 3 bases, with 11 bases between. This CDR3 has 13 residues. CDR3 residues: CASSRGQNYEQYF. CDR3 in DNA: TGTGCCAGCAGCCGAGGACAGAACTACGAGCAGTACTTC.

The V call is TRBV2, the J call TRBJ2-7, with 9 bases fitting TRBD2. The CDR3 contains 14 residues. With V trimmed by 6 bases and J by 5 bases, 8 bases remained unmatched. Germline V gene lookup returns CDR1 SNHLY and CDR2 FYNNEI. The CDR3 nucleotides read TGTGCCAGCAGCGACCGTAGCGGGAGCGACGAGCAGTACTTC. Protein sequence: CASSDRSGSDEQYF.

The chain joins TRBV18 to TRBJ1-2; the D is unclear. Germline loops: CDR1 KGHSH, CDR2 LQKENI. The CDR3 contains 13 residues. Trimming stripped 1 base from V and 1 base from J, with 4 bases between. CDR3 sequence (DNA): TGTGCCAGCTCACCACGAGATAACTATGGCTACACCTTC. Its protein product is CASSPRDNYGYTF.

The chain carries TRBV27 and TRBJ1-1; weak D call: TRBD1 (5 bases). V was pared by 4 bases and J by 1 base, with 10 bases between. This CDR3 has 14 amino acids. The germline V gene encodes CDR1 MNHEY and CDR2 SMNVEV (reference sequence). CDR3 amino acids: CASSSPGGNTEAFF. DNA of the CDR3: TGTGCCAGCAGTTCCCCCGGGGGGAACACTGAAGCTTTCTTT.

The V call is TRBV2, the J call TRBJ2-1; TRBD2 matches 7 bases. Germline V lookup: CDR1 SNHLY, CDR2 FYNNEI. Trimming took 2 bases from V and 7 from J; bases not matched to a gene: 14. This CDR3 region has 17 residues. The CDR3 DNA follows: TGTGCCAGCAGTGAATCGGCGGGAGTAGGAGGTGGGAATGAGCAGTTCTTC. This gives the protein CASSESAGVGGGNEQFF.

The J gene is TRBJ1-5, the V gene TRBV5-1; 7 nucleotides align to TRBD1. V was clipped by 2 bases and J by 3 bases; unmatched bases: 2. This CDR3 contains 14 residues. CDR1 SGHRS and CDR2 YFSETQ come from the germline V gene. The CDR3 here is CASSLTGVNQPQHF. CDR3 bases: TGCGCCAGCAGCTTAACAGGGGTCAATCAGCCCCAGCATTTT.

In this sample, this clone turned up once. This chain uses TRBV2 with TRBJ2-3; 11 bases fit TRBD2. Germline V gene lookup returns CDR1 SNHLY and CDR2 FYNNEI. This CDR3 region has 16 residues. V trimming: 5 bases; J trimming: 5 bases; junction bases outside the gene matches: 9. DNA for the CDR3: TGTGCCAGCAGTTTTAGCGGGAGGGTGAGAAGAGATACGCAGTATTTT. Its translation is CASSFSGRVRRDTQYF.

This clone was observed a handful of times. The chain employs TRBV7-9 and TRBJ2-7, with TRBD1 matching over 7 bases. This CDR3 has 12 residues. CDR1 and CDR2 (germline): SEHNR, FQNEAQ (reference sequence). V gave up 5 bases and J gave up 7 bases; unmatched junction bases: 5. The CDR3 nucleotides are TGTGCCAGCAGCCGGGACAGTTCGGAGCAGTACTTC. The encoded protein is CASSRDSSEQYF.

CDR3 in amino acids: CASIKSGTEGYEQYF. In DNA form, the CDR3 reads TGTGCCAGCATTAAGAGCGGGACTGAGGGCTACGAGCAGTACTTC. The rearrangement links TRBV6-5 to TRBJ2-7; TRBD2 aligns across 7 bases. V trimming: 7 bases; J trimming: 3 bases; junction bases outside the gene matches: 12. The CDR3 runs 15 residues. The V gene's germline CDR1 is MNHEY and CDR2 SVGAGI.

J is TRBJ2-3 and V is TRBV7-9, with a possible D match to TRBD1 (6 bases). V lost 3 bases and J 1 base, leaving 11 bases between the germline ends. This CDR3 has 15 residues. CDR1 is SEHNR and CDR2 is FQNEAQ in the germline V gene (reference sequence). The CDR3 loop reads CASSFRGMGTDTQYF. CDR3 DNA: TGTGCCAGCAGCTTTAGGGGGATGGGCACAGATACGCAGTATTTT.

The chain has TRBV11-2 and TRBJ1-1; D uncertain. The CDR3 runs to 13 residues. The germline V gene has CDR1 SGHAT and CDR2 FQNNGV. V lost 5 bases and J lost 1, with 8 bases in between. The CDR3 spells CASSRGGNTEAFF. The CDR3 nucleotides are TGTGCCAGCAGCCGAGGAGGGAACACTGAAGCTTTCTTT.

This chain uses TRBV5-5 with TRBJ2-7; weak D call: TRBD2 (6 bases). This CDR3 spans 15 amino acids. Trimming stripped 7 bases from V and 2 bases from J, with 19 bases between. The germline V gene encodes CDR1 SGHKS and CDR2 YYEKEE (reference sequence). CDR3 DNA sequence: TGTGCCAGCTCCCGCCTGGAGGGAGCGACCTACGAGCAGTACTTC. Amino acids: CASSRLEGATYEQYF. Combining the CDR3 with reference TRBV5-5 and TRBJ2-7 gives the whole variable domain DAGVTQSPTHLIKTRGQQVTLRCSPISGHKSVSWYQQVLGQGPQFIFQYYEKEERGRGNFPDRFSARQFPNYSSELNVNALLLGDSALYLCASSRLEGATYEQYFGPGTRLTVT.

The J gene is TRBJ2-2, the V gene TRBV10-3; D is possibly TRBD1 (6 bases). From germline, CDR1 is ENHRY and CDR2 SYGVKD. V gave up 2 bases and J gave up 6 bases, with 13 bases separating them. The CDR3 is 15 residues long. In DNA, the CDR3 is TGTGCCATCAGTGAGACAGGGCCTAGGGCCGGGGAGCTGTTTTTT. Translation gives CAISETGPRAGELFF.

The chain has TRBV4-3 and TRBJ1-2; no definite D call. Germline V gene data show CDR1 as LGHNA and CDR2 as YSLEER. V lost 1 base, J lost 1 base, and 7 bases lay in between. The CDR3 runs to 14 residues. This CDR3 reads CASSQGEGNYGYTF. The CDR3 DNA is TGCGCCAGCAGCCAAGGCGAGGGTAACTATGGCTACACCTTC.

The chain recombines TRBV4-3 with TRBJ2-1; 9 nucleotides agree with TRBD1. CDR3 length equals 15 residues. Trimming removed 4 bases from V and 4 bases from J; junction bases left unmatched: 5. The germline V gene encodes CDR1 LGHNA and CDR2 YSLEER. The CDR3 DNA is TGCGCCAGCAGCCTCCGGACAGGGGCTTACAATGAGCAGTTCTTC. The encoded protein is CASSLRTGAYNEQFF.